Listed below are T cell receptor beta chains from one sample, sequenced in a study of blood T cell repertoires in COVID-19. Produced via immunoSEQ multiplex PCR; TCRdb's table is partial and in-frame only. The sample comprises under 350,000 clones, 65% to 90% of which are singletons, and about 4.2% rests with the top ten. The sample was PBMCs or T cells enriched from blood (not recorded which). These receptors all come from a man younger than 45 who had recovered from COVID-19. Each CDR3 is given with its conserved first and last residue. Each record gives: V gene, J gene, D gene, CDR3 protein, CDR3 DNA. The D gene is left open where the match is weak.

TRBV24-1	TRBJ2-7	TRBD2	CATSSGTSGRARGEQYF	TGTGCCACCAGTTCCGGGACTAGCGGGAGGGCCCGGGGCGAGCAGTACTTC
TRBV11-2	TRBJ2-3	TRBD2	CASSTIRTSGRESTDTQYF	TGTGCCAGCAGCACTATTCGGACTAGCGGGAGGGAAAGCACAGATACGCAGTATTTT
TRBV6-1	TRBJ1-2	NA	CASSSDKTANYGYTF	TGTGCCAGCAGTTCCGACAAGACAGCTAACTATGGCTACACCTTC
TRBV15	TRBJ2-3	NA	CATSTGANTDTQYF	TGTGCCACCAGCACTGGGGCAAACACAGATACGCAGTATTTT
TRBV30	TRBJ1-3	NA	CAWAVTGNTIYF	TGTGCCTGGGCAGTTACCGGAAACACCATATATTTT
TRBV11-2	TRBJ2-5	TRBD2	CASSQGLAGGIQETQYF	TGTGCCAGCAGCCAGGGACTAGCGGGGGGCATTCAAGAGACCCAGTACTTC
TRBV5-1	TRBJ2-5	NA	CASSPGLLKVRETQYF	TGCGCCAGCAGCCCGGGACTGTTAAAGGTCCGAGAGACCCAGTACTTC
TRBV7-2	TRBJ2-3	NA	CASSLEVTDTQYF	TGTGCCAGCAGCTTGGAGGTCACAGATACGCAGTATTTT
TRBV2	TRBJ2-2	TRBD1	CASRNFKQGAGRAEQTGELFF	TGTGCCAGCAGGAACTTCAAACAGGGGGCGGGTCGGGCCGAACAGACCGGGGAGCTGTTTTTT
TRBV4-1	TRBJ2-7	NA	CASSPFPGGGYEQYF	TGCGCCAGCAGCCCTTTTCCGGGGGGCGGGTACGAGCAGTACTTC
TRBV29-1	TRBJ1-4	TRBD1	CSVPGGHGNEKLFF	TGCAGCGTCCCAGGGGGCCACGGGAATGAAAAACTGTTTTTT
TRBV4-1	TRBJ2-4	TRBD2	CASSQTHLRTGGIQYF	TGCGCCAGCAGCCAGACGCATCTTCGGACGGGAGGCATTCAGTACTTC
TRBV2	TRBJ1-1	NA	CASRGGRGATEAFF	TGTGCCAGCAGGGGGGGGCGAGGTGCCACTGAAGCTTTCTTT
TRBV24-1	TRBJ2-3	NA	CATSDPRPSSTDTQYF	TGTGCCACCAGTGATCCCCGGCCTAGCAGCACAGATACGCAGTATTTT